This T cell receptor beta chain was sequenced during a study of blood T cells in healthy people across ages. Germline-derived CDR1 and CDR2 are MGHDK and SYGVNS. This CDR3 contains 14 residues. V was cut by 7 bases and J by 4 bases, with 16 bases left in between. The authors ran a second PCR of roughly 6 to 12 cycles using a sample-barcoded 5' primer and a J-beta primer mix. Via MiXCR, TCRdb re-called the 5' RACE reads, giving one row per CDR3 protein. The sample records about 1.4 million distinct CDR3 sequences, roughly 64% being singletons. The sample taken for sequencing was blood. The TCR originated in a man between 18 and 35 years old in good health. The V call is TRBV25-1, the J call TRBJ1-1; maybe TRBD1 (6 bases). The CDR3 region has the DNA TGTGCCAGCAACGTTCAGGGGTCGGCCACTGAAGCTTTCTTT. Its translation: CASNVQGSATEAFF.